The clone carrying this TCR beta chain was counted a few times. What it binds is not known. V was clipped by 2 bases and J by 4 bases, with 2 bases between them. The V gene's germline CDR1 is DFQATT and CDR2 SNEGSKA (reference sequence). This CDR3 is 11 amino acids long. The PCR was carried out with 60 Vbeta primers and 13 Jbeta primers. TCRdb keeps only in-frame clones here, not all; method: immunoSEQ multiplex PCR. The sample includes roughly 280,000 clones, about 75% of them seen just once. The data belong to a study of cytomegalovirus exposure and HLA in healthy donors. The study, taken as a whole, reports: There were some public TCRs occurring in many donors, but most TCR sequences were rare.

Healthy bone marrow donors made up the donor group. Sequencing was performed on PBMCs. The clonotype originates from a female donor in good health and CMV-seronegative. V is TRBV20-1 and J is TRBJ1-4; D not certain. The CDR3 spells CSARLNEKLFF. The CDR3 DNA reads TGCAGTGCTAGACTTAATGAAAAACTGTTTTTT.